This T cell receptor (beta chain) was sequenced in a study of early stage breast cancer tumors. Germline V gene sequence: CDR1 MNHEY, CDR2 SVGAGI. The CDR3 consists of 15 residues. Trimming removed 8 bases from V and 2 bases from J, with 18 bases in between. Data came from immunoSEQ multiplex PCR; TCRdb stores just in-frame clones and leaves some out. This repertoire shows tens of thousands of clones, around 90% found once; its top ten account for roughly 5%. This TCR came from a person aged 65 to 85 with breast cancer. Sequencing used blood. The genes are TRBV6-5 and TRBJ2-5; TRBD1 might be the D (6 bases). The CDR3 nucleotides read TGTGCCAGCGGATCTAGTTGGACAGCACAAGAGACCCAGTACTTC. Residues: CASGSSWTAQETQYF.